The rows below give T cell receptor beta chains drawn from one sample of a study of control samples from healthy donors and cancer patients. TCRdb keeps only in-frame clones here, not all; method: immunoSEQ multiplex PCR. This table has 150,000 to 200,000 clones, more than 90% appearing once. The sample was blood. The receptors come from a man aged 30 to 45 in good health. Each CDR3 is given with its conserved first and last residue.

J gene | V gene | CDR3 protein
TRBJ1-1 | TRBV7-9 | CASSLDLGKAFF
TRBJ1-3 | TRBV3-1/TRBV3-2 | CASSQSGSGNTIYF
TRBJ2-7 | TRBV7-2 | CASSLTGGPTYEQYF
TRBJ1-6 | TRBV7-9 | CASSRTGPLHF
TRBJ1-2 | TRBV7-2 | CASSFGLPLTMGYTF
TRBJ2-2 | TRBV10-2 | CASSVTGGTGELFF
TRBJ1-5 | TRBV6-1 | CASSEAVGQPQHF
TRBJ2-3 | TRBV7-9 | CASSPTGGGSTDTQYF
TRBJ2-2 | TRBV6-5 | CASRQQGPGTGELFF
TRBJ2-1 | TRBV10-2 | CASKASGGGNEQFF
TRBJ2-7 | TRBV14 | CASSHGTGYEQYF
TRBJ2-2 | TRBV27 | CASSLTKTGELFF
TRBJ1-5 | TRBV27 | CASSLWADSNQPQHF
TRBJ2-7 | TRBV27 | CASSLGRYYEQYF
TRBJ2-5 | TRBV7-2 | CASSDRLETQYF
TRBJ1-6 | TRBV5-1 | CASSLGQGGSPLHF
TRBJ2-1 | TRBV4-2 | CASSQDAGSSYNEQFF
TRBJ2-7 | TRBV4-3 | CASSPSGGRDYEQYF
TRBJ1-5 | TRBV5-8 | CASSLAVTGNQPQHF
TRBJ2-7 | TRBV10-1 | CASSESGSYEQYF
TRBJ2-7 | TRBV27 | CASSWRLAGGNEQYF
TRBJ1-2 | TRBV28 | CASSSLSTGASGYTF
TRBJ2-2 | TRBV9 | CASSPRRTGQTGELFF
TRBJ2-4 | TRBV12-3/TRBV12-4 | CASSRRQGERGYF
TRBJ1-2 | TRBV30 | CAWSVRQGAYGYTF
TRBJ1-1 | TRBV5-1 | CASCRDSGLNTEAFF
TRBJ1-3 | TRBV30 | CAWSVGGVGNTIYF
TRBJ1-5 | TRBV7-2 | CASSARVSQPQHF
TRBJ1-3 | TRBV5-3 | CARTWDSGSGNTIYF
TRBJ1-3 | TRBV3-1/TRBV3-2 | CASSQTTARAGNTIYF
TRBJ2-7 | TRBV3-1/TRBV3-2 | CASSQAGAGEQYF
TRBJ2-1 | TRBV7-3 | CASRTGLAGASYNEQFF
TRBJ1-5 | TRBV19 | CASSIERVQPQHF
TRBJ1-1 | TRBV19 | CASSIGQGFTEAFF
TRBJ1-6 | TRBV4-1 | CASSPAGGGSPLHF
TRBJ1-6 | TRBV5-1 | CASRSRSENSPLHF
TRBJ2-5 | TRBV5-1 | CASSSDPGGETQYF
TRBJ1-2 | TRBV20-1 | CSASAGTGVAYGYTF
TRBJ1-2 | TRBV29-1 | CSVVYRADGYTF
TRBJ2-7 | TRBV2 | CASSERETGSSYEQYF
TRBJ1-2 | TRBV3-1/TRBV3-2 | CASSLLYTDGNGYTF